The rows below give T cell receptor beta chains drawn from one sample of a study of CD8 T cells in Susac syndrome. TCRdb re-called the immunoSEQ multiplex PCR reads with MiXCR, one entry per CDR3 protein. This table has about 100,000 distinct CDR3 sequences, nearly 97% appearing once. The sequenced sample was CD8+ T cells from PBMCs. The receptor set was obtained from a human donor with Susac syndrome. CDR3s include the opening cysteine and the closing phenylalanine or tryptophan. A D gene is named only where the DNA matches it firmly. Not every row has a clone size; where given, it reads once, few, many or a size class.

CDR3nt	CDR3aa	d_gene	v_gene	abundance	j_gene
TGTGCCAGCAGCTTAGAGAGGGAGACCCAGTACTTC	CASSLERETQYF	.	TRBV13	.	TRBJ2-5
TGTGCCAGCAGCACTAGTAGCACAGATACGCAGTATTTT	CASSTSSTDTQYF	.	TRBV27	.	TRBJ2-3
TGCAGCGTTGAAGATACCCCAATGAGTGGCGGGAGGCGGAATGAGCAGTTCTTC	CSVEDTPMSGGRRNEQFF	TRBD2	TRBV29-1	.	TRBJ2-1
TGCAGCGTTCTTGGTAGCGGAGGGAAGGACAATGAGCAGTTCTTC	CSVLGSGGKDNEQFF	.	TRBV29-1	.	TRBJ2-1
TGTGCCAGCAGCCTTATGGGTCAGCCCCAGCATTTT	CASSLMGQPQHF	.	TRBV3-1	.	TRBJ1-5
TGCGCCAGCGGACCGGGACCCACGACCTACGAGCAGTACTTC	CASGPGPTTYEQYF	.	TRBV5-1	.	TRBJ2-7
TGCGCCAGCAGCCGAGACGCTTCCGGGACAGGGCGCACAGATACGCAGTATTTT	CASSRDASGTGRTDTQYF	TRBD1	TRBV4-1	.	TRBJ2-3
TGTGCCAGCAGCTTAGAAGTTGCTAGCGGGGGGCCTCCGGATACGCAGTATTTT	CASSLEVASGGPPDTQYF	TRBD2	TRBV11-2	.	TRBJ2-3
TGTGCCAGCACCGTATCCCGGGACAGACAAGAGACCCAGTACTTC	CASTVSRDRQETQYF	TRBD1	TRBV12-3/TRBV12-4	.	TRBJ2-5
TGTGCCAGCAGCCCGGGACTGGATGCCTGGCCCGGGGAGCTGTTTTTT	CASSPGLDAWPGELFF	.	TRBV3-1	.	TRBJ2-2
TGCAGCGTTATTGGTAGGGGGGCCAGGGCCAAAAACATTCAGTACTTC	CSVIGRGARAKNIQYF	.	TRBV29-1	.	TRBJ2-4
TGCAGCGTTGAAAGGTTAACCGGGACTAGCGGGCCGAACACCGGGGAGCTGTTTTTT	CSVERLTGTSGPNTGELFF	TRBD2	TRBV29-1	.	TRBJ2-2
TGTGCCAGCAACGTGCCCGGGACGTCCGCAGATACGCAGTATTTT	CASNVPGTSADTQYF	.	TRBV6-6	.	TRBJ2-3
TGTGCCAGCAGGCAGACAGGCCAGAATGAAAAACTGTTTTTT	CASRQTGQNEKLFF	.	TRBV25-1	.	TRBJ1-4
TGCAGTGCTAGAGGACGCCTAGCGGAAAACAATGAGCAGTTCTTC	CSARGRLAENNEQFF	TRBD2	TRBV20-1	.	TRBJ2-1
TGTGCCAGCGTCGGGGAAGAGGAGGAGCAGTTCTTC	CASVGEEEEQFF	.	TRBV6-5	.	TRBJ2-1
TGCAGTGCTACTCAAGGGGGGGACCCCTACAATGAGCAGTTCTTC	CSATQGGDPYNEQFF	.	TRBV20-1	.	TRBJ2-1
TGTGCCAGCAGCCTCGACAGTGGCGAGCAGTACTTC	CASSLDSGEQYF	.	TRBV28	.	TRBJ2-7
TGTGCCACCAGTGATGGGACAGGGAGCTACGAGCAGTACTTC	CATSDGTGSYEQYF	TRBD1	TRBV24-1	.	TRBJ2-7
TGTGCCAGCAGTAATCAACCTGAGACCCAGTACTTC	CASSNQPETQYF	.	TRBV27	.	TRBJ2-5
TGTGCCAGCAGCCAAGAAGGGAATGGGTACGAGCAGTACTTC	CASSQEGNGYEQYF	.	TRBV14	once	TRBJ2-7
TGCAGCGTTGCGGGACAGCACACAGATACGCAGTATTTT	CSVAGQHTDTQYF	TRBD1	TRBV29-1	.	TRBJ2-3
TGTGCCAGCTCACCAGGGCTCAATCAGCCCCAGCATTTT	CASSPGLNQPQHF	.	TRBV18	few	TRBJ1-5
TGCAGCGTTGGGACCAGGGATTATGGCTACACCTTC	CSVGTRDYGYTF	.	TRBV29-1	.	TRBJ1-2
TGCGCCAGCAGCTTGGGCACCACCGGGGAGCTGTTTTTT	CASSLGTTGELFF	.	TRBV5-1	.	TRBJ2-2
TGTGCCAGCAAAATAGCGGGAGACGAGCAGTACTTC	CASKIAGDEQYF	TRBD2	TRBV14	.	TRBJ2-7
TGCGCCAGCAGCTTGGGACTAGCGGGAGTGGATACGCAGTATTTT	CASSLGLAGVDTQYF	TRBD2	TRBV5-1	.	TRBJ2-3
TGTGCCAGCAGCCACGGTCGGGGCAGTCGGATGGAGACCCAGTACTTC	CASSHGRGSRMETQYF	.	TRBV3-1	.	TRBJ2-5
TGTGCCAGCTCCCGGGGGGCCTATCAGCCCCAGCATTTT	CASSRGAYQPQHF	.	TRBV18	.	TRBJ1-5
TGTGCCAGCTCGGCGGCGGATAACACTGAAGCTTTCTTT	CASSAADNTEAFF	.	TRBV18	.	TRBJ1-1